The next 30 T cell receptor beta chains were all read from a single sample in a study of Ad26.COV2.S vaccination and SARS-CoV-2 variants. Here immunoSEQ multiplex PCR was the method, and the copy in TCRdb shows in-frame clones only, minus some. This table has 440,000 or so clones, about nine tenths appearing once. Treatment specified: around 19 received Ad26.COV2.S at low or high dose, single or two shots; several received placebo; per-sample allocation not given. Material that was analyzed had been drawn on day 63 after the first vaccine or placebo injection. The source was peripheral blood, collected in a trial of Ad26.COV2.S vaccine versus placebo. These receptors were collected from a person aged 18-60 years who received the Ad26.COV2.S COVID-19 vaccine or a placebo.

The CDR3 loop is CASSLARAYEQYF. The CDR3 DNA follows: TGTGCCAGCAGTTTAGCCAGGGCCTACGAGCAGTACTTC. The V gene is TRBV12-3 or TRBV12-4, the J gene TRBJ2-7; D is possibly TRBD1 (5 bases). CDR3 length equals 13 residues. Trimming removed 0 bases from V and 2 bases from J, with 5 bases in between.

This chain links TRBV7-9 with TRBJ2-1; 13 positions agree with TRBD2. J was trimmed by 3 bases and V by 5 bases; bases with no gene match: 7. The germline V gene encodes CDR1 SEHNR and CDR2 FQNEAQ (reference sequence). The CDR3 has 17 residues. The CDR3: CASSPRTSGRGYNEQFF. The CDR3 DNA reads as TGTGCCAGCAGCCCCCGGACTAGCGGGAGAGGCTACAATGAGCAGTTCTTC.

The J gene is TRBJ1-4, the V gene TRBV27; possible D gene TRBD1, 6 bases. The CDR3 has 13 amino acids. CDR1 is MNHEY, CDR2 SMNVEV, per germline (reference sequence). Trimming pared 0 bases from V and 8 bases from J, leaving 7 bases between. CDR3 in amino acids: CASSLSQGEKLFF. The CDR3 DNA reads as TGTGCCAGCAGTTTATCCCAGGGGGAAAAACTGTTTTTT.

The V call is TRBV5-5, the J call TRBJ1-1, with D uncertain. The germline V and J ends were trimmed by 4 bases and 1 base, with 8 bases remaining between them. The CDR3 has 13 amino acids. Germline V CDR1 and CDR2: SGHKS, YYEKEE (reference sequence). The CDR3, as DNA: TGTGCCAGCAGCCAACGATGGAACACTGAAGCTTTCTTT. It encodes CASSQRWNTEAFF.

This rearrangement joins TRBV29-1 to TRBJ2-7, with D possibly being TRBD1 (6 bases). The CDR3 sequence is 12 residues long. Germline V CDR1 and CDR2: SQVTM, ANQGSEA. V lost 7 bases and J lost 4, with 14 bases in between. The CDR3 loop reads CSAQDSFYEQYF. CDR3 bases: TGCAGCGCTCAGGACAGTTTTTACGAGCAGTACTTC.

The chain uses TRBV2 and TRBJ1-5; D is uncertain. The CDR3 consists of 12 residues. Germline lookup yields CDR1 SNHLY and CDR2 FYNNEI. The V end lost 6 bases, the J end lost 2 bases, and 5 bases lay between the germline ends. The chain's CDR3 is CASSSGNQPQHF. The CDR3 DNA follows: TGTGCCAGCAGCTCAGGCAATCAGCCCCAGCATTTT.

The chain employs TRBV15 and TRBJ1-1; no reliable D call. The CDR3 loop spans 17 amino acids. V was trimmed by 3 bases and J by 2 bases, leaving 19 bases between them. In germline, CDR1 is LNHNV, CDR2 YYDKDF (reference sequence). CDR3 sequence: CATSRKGVFGVNTEAFF. The CDR3 DNA reads TGTGCCACCAGCAGGAAAGGAGTCTTCGGGGTTAACACTGAAGCTTTCTTT.

The chain employs TRBV20-1 and TRBJ1-4; D is unclear. Per the germline V gene, CDR1 is DFQATT and CDR2 is SNEGSKA (reference sequence). This CDR3 comprises 13 residues. V shed 3 bases and J shed 9 bases, with 14 bases lying between them. The CDR3 sequence: CSASGLDPKKLFF. The CDR3 nucleotides read TGCAGTGCTAGTGGACTAGACCCAAAAAAACTGTTTTTT.

The table lists this clone with a few counts. V usage is TRBV2 and J usage is TRBJ2-5; the D is unclear. The CDR3 extends over 14 amino acids. The ends were cut back, 6 bases at V and 5 bases at J, with 16 bases in the middle. From germline, CDR1 is SNHLY and CDR2 FYNNEI. The CDR3 DNA follows: TGTGCCAGCAGGGACCCACGTGATTGGGAGACCCAGTACTTC. It yields the protein CASRDPRDWETQYF.

V is TRBV28 and J is TRBJ1-4; D possibly corresponds to TRBD1 (5 bases). The CDR3 runs to 20 residues. The germline V gene has CDR1 MDHEN and CDR2 SYDVKM. The V and J ends lost 4 bases and 4 bases respectively, with 28 bases between them. This CDR3 is CASSSPLGGVQPFGNEKLFF. CDR3 nucleotide sequence: TGTGCCAGCAGTTCCCCCCTCGGGGGTGTACAACCCTTCGGTAATGAAAAACTGTTTTTT.

This clone appeared a single time. This rearrangement joins TRBV7-9 to TRBJ1-6, with a weak D call TRBD1 (5 bases). The V end lost 0 bases, the J end lost 10 bases, and 13 bases lay between the germline ends. CDR1 and CDR2 from the germline V gene are SEHNR and FQNEAQ (reference sequence). There are 15 residues in the CDR3. The CDR3 DNA reads TGTGCCAGCAGCTTAGCCCTAGGACATGAATCACCCCTCCACTTT. It translates to CASSLALGHESPLHF.

In the case of this clone: Mismatch with germline at one junction end may stem from a read error. The chain couples TRBV25-1 to TRBJ2-7; 9 nucleotides align to TRBD2. CDR1 is MGHDK, CDR2 SYGVNS, per germline. CDR3 length equals 13 residues. The DNA of the CDR3 is TGTGCCAGCCGGGGTAGCGGGAGCTACGGGCAGTACTTC. Translated: CASRGSGSYGQYF.

V and J are TRBV2 and TRBJ2-7; 7 bases are a match to TRBD1. Trimming cost V 6 bases and J 6 bases; bases outside gene matches: 8. The CDR3 consists of 13 residues. Germline V gene data show CDR1 as SNHLY and CDR2 as FYNNEI. The CDR3 loop reads CASRGQVSAEQYF. In DNA form, the CDR3 reads TGTGCCAGCAGAGGACAGGTTTCGGCCGAGCAGTACTTC.

The chain recombines TRBV20-1 with TRBJ1-2; TRBD1 might be the D (6 bases). Trimming cost V 6 bases and J 10 bases, with 15 bases left between them. Germline CDR1 reads DFQATT; CDR2 reads SNEGSKA (reference sequence). This CDR3 comprises 11 residues. CDR3 loop: CSATVGGDYTF. In nucleotides, the CDR3 is TGCAGTGCGACGGTCGGGGGCGACTACACCTTC.

V usage is TRBV4-2 and J usage is TRBJ1-1; 7 nucleotides align to TRBD1. With 7 bases clipped from V and 1 base from J, the junction kept 3 bases outside the gene matches. This CDR3 spans 13 amino acids. In germline, CDR1 is LGHNA, CDR2 YNFKEQ. The CDR3 DNA reads TGTGCCAGCACCGGACAGGCGAACACTGAAGCTTTCTTT. Translated: CASTGQANTEAFF.

The V gene is TRBV7-6, the J gene TRBJ1-1; 8 nucleotides match TRBD1. With 1 base clipped from V and 3 bases from J, the junction kept 13 bases outside the gene matches. This CDR3 region has 18 residues. From germline, CDR1 is SGHVS and CDR2 FNYEAQ. The CDR3 DNA reads as TGTGCCAGCAGCTTAGGCCCCCTCCGACAGGGGCCCTACACTGAAGCTTTCTTT. Its protein product is CASSLGPLRQGPYTEAFF.

The V gene is TRBV5-5, the J gene TRBJ2-5; 10 bases line up with TRBD2. The V and J ends lost 3 bases and 5 bases, in that order; junction bases with no gene match: 7. The germline V gene has CDR1 SGHKS and CDR2 YYEKEE (reference sequence). There are 15 residues in the CDR3. CDR3 sequence (DNA): TGTGCCAGCAGCTCCTCTAGCGGGAGTTACGAGACCCAGTACTTC. Protein product: CASSSSSGSYETQYF.

The V gene is TRBV14, the J gene TRBJ1-3; the D is unclear. Trimming shortened V by 3 bases and J by 1 base, and 10 bases separated the two germline ends. The V gene's germline CDR1 is SGHDN and CDR2 FVKESK. The CDR3 has 15 amino acids. CDR3 sequence reads: CASSHVRDSGNTIYF. The CDR3 DNA follows: TGTGCCAGCAGCCATGTAAGGGATTCTGGAAACACCATATATTTT.

CDR3 loop: CASSEGTGYGYTF. CDR3 DNA sequence: TGTGCCAGCAGTGAGGGGACAGGCTATGGCTACACCTTC. The chain carries TRBV6-1 and TRBJ1-2; TRBD1 aligns across 8 bases. The CDR3 totals 13 residues. Germline CDR1 and CDR2: MNHNS and SASEGT. V trimming: 3 bases; J trimming: 4 bases; junction bases outside the gene matches: 1.

The V gene is TRBV4-2, the J gene TRBJ2-1; 12 nucleotides match TRBD2. Germline loops: CDR1 LGHNA, CDR2 YNFKEQ. V was pared by 2 bases and J by 14 bases, with 10 bases of the junction left unmatched. The CDR3 has 15 amino acids. The chain's CDR3 is CASSQLAGGFSTEFF. CDR3 sequence (DNA): TGTGCCAGCAGCCAACTAGCGGGAGGGTTTAGTACTGAGTTCTTC.

J is TRBJ1-2 and V is TRBV28; perhaps TRBD1 as D (5 bases). The CDR3 has 12 residues. The V gene's germline CDR1 is MDHEN and CDR2 SYDVKM. V lost 3 bases and J lost 8, with 10 bases in between. The CDR3 loop is CASSFRVGGYTF. CDR3 sequence (DNA): TGTGCCAGCAGTTTCAGGGTCGGGGGCTACACCTTC.

V and J are TRBV2 and TRBJ2-2; D is ambiguous. The CDR3 totals 13 residues. Looked up from germline, CDR1 is SNHLY and CDR2 is FYNNEI. The germline V and J ends were trimmed by 10 bases and 1 base, with 10 bases remaining between them. CDR3 protein: CATRTVNTGELFF. The CDR3 region has the DNA TGTGCCACAAGGACCGTGAACACCGGGGAGCTGTTTTTT.

The chain carries TRBV7-2 and TRBJ1-1, with 9 nucleotides matching TRBD1. Unmatched junction bases numbered 7, after V lost 5 bases and J lost 6 bases. CDR3 size: 14 residues. The germline V gene encodes CDR1 SGHTA and CDR2 FQGNSA. In DNA, the CDR3 is TGTGCCAGCAGCCCCCGGACAGGGGCGCCTGAAGCTTTCTTT. Translated: CASSPRTGAPEAFF. Full variable domain (rest looked up from reference TRBV7-2 and TRBJ1-1): GAGVSQSPSNKVTEKGKDVELRCDPISGHTALYWYRQSLGQGLEFLIYFQGNSAPDKSGLPSDRFSAERTGGSVSTLTIQRTQQEDSAVYLCASSPRTGAPEAFFGQGTRLTVV.

The chain is built from TRBV5-6 and TRBJ1-6; no clear D gene. The CDR3 is made up of 14 amino acids. The germline V gene has CDR1 SGHDT and CDR2 YYEEEE. Trimming took 3 bases from V and 8 from J, leaving 12 bases between them. The CDR3 sequence: CASSSQITYSPLHF. In DNA form, the CDR3 reads TGTGCCAGCAGCTCCCAAATAACATATTCACCCCTCCACTTT.

The chain combines TRBV27 with TRBJ1-2, with 9 bases that match TRBD1. This CDR3 is built from 13 residues. Germline loops: CDR1 MNHEY, CDR2 SMNVEV (reference sequence). With 7 bases clipped from V and 4 bases from J, the junction kept 4 bases outside the gene matches. The CDR3 is CASKGQGPYGYTF. As DNA, the CDR3 is TGTGCCAGCAAGGGACAGGGACCCTATGGCTACACCTTC.

The chain recombines TRBV28 with TRBJ1-2, with a weak D call TRBD1 (6 bases). The CDR3 runs to 14 residues. The V end was cut by 2 bases, the J end by 8 bases, with 15 bases between. Germline CDR1 is MDHEN and CDR2 is SYDVKM. The CDR3 loop is CASSLVLAGTGYTF. CDR3 coding DNA: TGTGCCAGCAGTTTAGTATTGGCAGGGACAGGCTACACCTTC.

The V gene is TRBV6-5, the J gene TRBJ1-1; D is ambiguous. The CDR3 consists of 15 residues. Germline loops: CDR1 MNHEY, CDR2 SVGAGI. V was clipped by 4 bases and J by 6 bases, with 18 bases between them. As DNA, the CDR3 is TGTGCCAGCAGTTTTCTTCCCGGGTCCGTCGCTGAAGCTTTCTTT. Its translation: CASSFLPGSVAEAFF.

The chain links TRBV27 to TRBJ1-4; TRBD1 might be the D (6 bases). CDR1 is MNHEY and CDR2 is SMNVEV in the germline V gene (reference sequence). Deletions cut 2 bases from V and 7 bases from J, with 17 bases between. The CDR3 covers 16 residues. CDR3 nucleotide sequence: TGTGCCAGCAGTTTAAACCCACAGGGAGGGCGTGAAAAACTGTTTTTT. Encoded protein: CASSLNPQGGREKLFF.

The chain couples TRBV6-5 to TRBJ2-1; 12 nucleotides line up with TRBD2. The CDR3 runs 15 residues. From germline, CDR1 is MNHEY and CDR2 SVGAGI. V lost 6 bases and J lost 2; bases outside the gene matches: 2. The CDR3 sequence: CASRRTSGTYNEQFF. Here the CDR3 DNA reads TGTGCCAGCAGGCGGACTAGCGGGACCTACAATGAGCAGTTCTTC.

The chain has TRBV5-1 and TRBJ2-7; 11 bases agree with TRBD2. Trimming cost V 4 bases and J 7 bases; bases outside gene matches: 13. The germline V gene has CDR1 SGHRS and CDR2 YFSETQ. The CDR3 loop spans 16 amino acids. The CDR3 protein is CASSAPSSGRSGEQYF. CDR3 nucleotide sequence: TGCGCCAGCAGCGCTCCTTCTAGCGGGAGGTCTGGGGAGCAGTACTTC. Based on the CDR3 plus reference TRBV5-1 and TRBJ2-7, the full variable domain is KAGVTQTPRYLIKTRGQQVTLSCSPISGHRSVSWYQQTPGQGLQFLFEYFSETQRNKGNFPGRFSGRQFSNSRSEMNVSTLELGDSALYLCASSAPSSGRSGEQYFGPGTRLTVT.